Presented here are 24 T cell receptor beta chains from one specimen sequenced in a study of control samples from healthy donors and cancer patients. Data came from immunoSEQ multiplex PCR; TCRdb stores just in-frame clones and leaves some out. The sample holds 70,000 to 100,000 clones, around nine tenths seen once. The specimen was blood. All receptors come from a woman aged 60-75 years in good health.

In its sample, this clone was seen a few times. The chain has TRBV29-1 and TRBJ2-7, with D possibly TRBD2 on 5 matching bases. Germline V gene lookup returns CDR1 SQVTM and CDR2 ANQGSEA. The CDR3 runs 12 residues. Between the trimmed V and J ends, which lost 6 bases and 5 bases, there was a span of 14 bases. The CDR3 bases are TGCAGCGTGGAAAAGCCTAGCCACGAGCAGTACTTC. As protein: CSVEKPSHEQYF.

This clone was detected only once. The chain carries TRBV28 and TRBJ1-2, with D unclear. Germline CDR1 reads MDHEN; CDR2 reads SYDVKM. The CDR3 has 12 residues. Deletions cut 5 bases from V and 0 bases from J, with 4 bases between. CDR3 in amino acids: CASSGTNYGYTF. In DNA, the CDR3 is TGTGCCAGCAGTGGGACTAACTATGGCTACACCTTC.

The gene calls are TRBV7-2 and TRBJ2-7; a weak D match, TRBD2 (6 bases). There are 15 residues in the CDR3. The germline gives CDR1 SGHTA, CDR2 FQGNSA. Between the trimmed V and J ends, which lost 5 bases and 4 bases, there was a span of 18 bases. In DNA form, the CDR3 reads TGTGCCAGCAGCCTATTCGGGGGTTCGGATTACGAGCAGTACTTC. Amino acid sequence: CASSLFGGSDYEQYF.

CDR3 loop: CASSQQGGYNEQFF. CDR3 nucleotides: TGCGCCAGCAGCCAACAAGGGGGCTACAATGAGCAGTTCTTC. The genes are TRBV4-3 and TRBJ2-1, with D tentatively TRBD1 (6 bases). Trimming took off 2 bases at V and 3 bases at J, with 8 bases between the two ends. The CDR3 totals 14 residues. The germline CDR1 and CDR2 sequences are LGHNA and YSLEER.

CDR3 DNA: TGCGCCAGCAGCCCTATCGGGAAGTGGGCTGAAGCTTTCTTT. Translated: CASSPIGKWAEAFF. The V and J genes are TRBV4-1 and TRBJ1-1; D gene uncertain. Trimming left V 4 bases short and J 6 bases short, with 15 bases between. This CDR3 contains 14 residues. Germline V gene sequence: CDR1 MGHRA, CDR2 YSYEKL.

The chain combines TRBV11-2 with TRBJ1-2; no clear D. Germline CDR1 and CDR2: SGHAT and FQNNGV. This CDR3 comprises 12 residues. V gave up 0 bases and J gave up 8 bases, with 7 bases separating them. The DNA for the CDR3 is TGTGCCAGCAGCTTAGATCCCAGGGGCTACACCTTC. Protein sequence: CASSLDPRGYTF.

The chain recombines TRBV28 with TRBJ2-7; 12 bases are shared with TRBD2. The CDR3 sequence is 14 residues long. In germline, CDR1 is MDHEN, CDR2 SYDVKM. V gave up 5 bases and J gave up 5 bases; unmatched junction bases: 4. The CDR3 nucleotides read TGTGCCAGCAGTGTGACTAGCGGGAGTCACGAGCAGTACTTC. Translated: CASSVTSGSHEQYF.

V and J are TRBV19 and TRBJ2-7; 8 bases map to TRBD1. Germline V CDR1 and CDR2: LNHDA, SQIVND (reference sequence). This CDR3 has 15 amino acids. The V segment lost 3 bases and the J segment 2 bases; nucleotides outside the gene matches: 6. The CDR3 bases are TGTGCCAGTAGTATTGGACAGGGTCCTACCTACGAGCAGTACTTC. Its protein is CASSIGQGPTYEQYF.

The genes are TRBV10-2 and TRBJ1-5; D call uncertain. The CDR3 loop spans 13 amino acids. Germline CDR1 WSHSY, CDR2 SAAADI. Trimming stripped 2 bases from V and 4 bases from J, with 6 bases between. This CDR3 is CASSEDRNQPQHF. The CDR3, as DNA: TGCGCCAGCAGTGAGGACCGAAATCAGCCCCAGCATTTT.

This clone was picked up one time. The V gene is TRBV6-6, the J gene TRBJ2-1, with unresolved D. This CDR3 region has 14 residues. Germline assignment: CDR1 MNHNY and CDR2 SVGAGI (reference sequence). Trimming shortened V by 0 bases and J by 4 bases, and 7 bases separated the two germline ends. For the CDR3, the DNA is TGTGCCAGCAGTTACTCGATCGGGTACAATGAGCAGTTCTTC. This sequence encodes CASSYSIGYNEQFF.

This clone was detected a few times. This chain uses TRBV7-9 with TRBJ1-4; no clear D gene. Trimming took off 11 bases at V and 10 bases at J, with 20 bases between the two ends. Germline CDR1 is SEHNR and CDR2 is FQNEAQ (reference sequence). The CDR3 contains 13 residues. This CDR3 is CAGETEERGKLFF. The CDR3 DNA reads TGTGCCGGGGAGACGGAGGAACGCGGAAAACTGTTTTTT.

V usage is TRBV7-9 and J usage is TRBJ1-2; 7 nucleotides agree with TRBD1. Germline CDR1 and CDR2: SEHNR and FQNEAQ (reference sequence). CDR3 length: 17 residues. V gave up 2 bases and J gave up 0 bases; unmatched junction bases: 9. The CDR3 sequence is CASSLITGEPTNYGYTF. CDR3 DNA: TGTGCCAGCAGCTTAATAACAGGGGAGCCAACTAACTATGGCTACACCTTC.

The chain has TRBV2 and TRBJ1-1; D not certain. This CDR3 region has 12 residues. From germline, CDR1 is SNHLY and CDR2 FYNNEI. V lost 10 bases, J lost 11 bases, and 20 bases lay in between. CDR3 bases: TGTGCCACCCACCGCGATTCGGCCGGGGCTTTCTTT. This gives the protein CATHRDSAGAFF. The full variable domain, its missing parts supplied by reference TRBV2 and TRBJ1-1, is EPEVTQTPSHQVTQMGQEVILRCVPISNHLYFYWYRQILGQKVEFLVSFYNNEISEKSEIFDDQFSVERPDGSNFTLKIRSTKLEDSAMYFCATHRDSAGAFFGQGTRLTVV.

The CDR3 DNA follows: TGTGCCAGCAGTCCCGGACGGGCCCAGGTTCCCACTGAAGCTTTCTTT. It specifies CASSPGRAQVPTEAFF. The J gene is TRBJ1-1, the V gene TRBV6-6; D remains ambiguous. The CDR3 spans 16 residues. The V end was cut by 5 bases, the J end by 4 bases, with 20 bases between. CDR1 and CDR2 (germline): MNHNY, SVGAGI (reference sequence).

The CDR3 is CASSLRQQNTEAFF. CDR3 nucleotide sequence: TGCGCCAGCAGCTTACGGCAGCAGAACACTGAAGCTTTCTTT. The chain combines TRBV5-1 with TRBJ1-1; D remains ambiguous. Germline V gene lookup returns CDR1 SGHRS and CDR2 YFSETQ. V shed 2 bases and J shed 1 base, with 9 bases lying between them. The CDR3 is 14 residues long. Complete variable domain (other parts from reference TRBV5-1 and TRBJ1-1): KAGVTQTPRYLIKTRGQQVTLSCSPISGHRSVSWYQQTPGQGLQFLFEYFSETQRNKGNFPGRFSGRQFSNSRSEMNVSTLELGDSALYLCASSLRQQNTEAFFGQGTRLTVV.

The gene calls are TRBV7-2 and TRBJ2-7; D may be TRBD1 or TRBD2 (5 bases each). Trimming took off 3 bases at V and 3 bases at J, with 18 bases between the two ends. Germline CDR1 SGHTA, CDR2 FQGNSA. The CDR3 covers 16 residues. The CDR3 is CASSFYDSLRVYEQYF. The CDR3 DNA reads TGTGCCAGCAGCTTTTATGACAGTTTGCGGGTCTACGAGCAGTACTTC.

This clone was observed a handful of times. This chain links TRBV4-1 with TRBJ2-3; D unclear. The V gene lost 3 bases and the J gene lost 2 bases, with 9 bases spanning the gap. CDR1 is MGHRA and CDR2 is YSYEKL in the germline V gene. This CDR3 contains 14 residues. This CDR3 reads CASSHLAITDTQYF. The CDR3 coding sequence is TGCGCCAGCAGCCATCTGGCTATCACAGATACGCAGTATTTT.

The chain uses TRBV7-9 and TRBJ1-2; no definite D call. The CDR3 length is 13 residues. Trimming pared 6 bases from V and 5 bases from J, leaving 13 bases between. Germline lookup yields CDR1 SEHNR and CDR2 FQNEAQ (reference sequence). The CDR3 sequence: CASSYERAYGYTF. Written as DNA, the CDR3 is TGTGCCAGCAGTTATGAGAGGGCATATGGCTACACCTTC. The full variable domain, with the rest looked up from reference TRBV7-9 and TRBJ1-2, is DTGVSQNPRHKITKRGQNVTFRCDPISEHNRLYWYRQTLGQGPEFLTYFQNEAQLEKSRLLSDRFSAERPKGSFSTLEIQRTEQGDSAMYLCASSYERAYGYTFGSGTRLTVV.

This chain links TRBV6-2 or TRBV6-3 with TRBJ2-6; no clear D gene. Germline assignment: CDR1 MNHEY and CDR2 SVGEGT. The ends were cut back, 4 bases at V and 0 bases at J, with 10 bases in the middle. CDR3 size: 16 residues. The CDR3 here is CASSFPPTSGANVLTF. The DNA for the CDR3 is TGTGCCAGCAGTTTCCCCCCTACCTCTGGGGCCAACGTCCTGACTTTC.

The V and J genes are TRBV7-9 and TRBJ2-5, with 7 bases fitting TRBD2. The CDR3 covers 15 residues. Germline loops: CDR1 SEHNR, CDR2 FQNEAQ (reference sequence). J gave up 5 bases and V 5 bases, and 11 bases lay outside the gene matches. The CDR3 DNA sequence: TGTGCCAGCAGCCGAATACTAGCGAGGACGGAGACCCAGTACTTC. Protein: CASSRILARTETQYF.

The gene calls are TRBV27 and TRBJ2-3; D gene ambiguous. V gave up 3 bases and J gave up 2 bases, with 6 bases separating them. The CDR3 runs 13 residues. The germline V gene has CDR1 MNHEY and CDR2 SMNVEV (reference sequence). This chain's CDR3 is CASSFTNTDTQYF. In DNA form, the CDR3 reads TGTGCCAGCAGTTTTACCAACACAGATACGCAGTATTTT.

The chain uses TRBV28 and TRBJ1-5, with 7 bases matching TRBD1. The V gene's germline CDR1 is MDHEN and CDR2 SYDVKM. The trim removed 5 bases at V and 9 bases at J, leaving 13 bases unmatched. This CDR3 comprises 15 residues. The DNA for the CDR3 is TGTGCCAGCAGTCTTCGGGACAGCTCCTTGTGGCCCCAGCATTTT. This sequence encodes CASSLRDSSLWPQHF. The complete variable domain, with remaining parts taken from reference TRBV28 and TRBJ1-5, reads DVKVTQSSRYLVKRTGEKVFLECVQDMDHENMFWYRQDPGLGLRLIYFSYDVKMKEKGDIPEGYSVSREKKERFSLILESASTNQTSMYLCASSLRDSSLWPQHFGDGTRLSIL.

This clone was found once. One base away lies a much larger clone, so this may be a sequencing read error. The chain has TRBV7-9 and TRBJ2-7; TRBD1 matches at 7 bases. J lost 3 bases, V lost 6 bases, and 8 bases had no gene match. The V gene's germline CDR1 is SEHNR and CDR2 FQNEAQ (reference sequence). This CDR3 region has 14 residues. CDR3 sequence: CASRVRTGHYEQYF. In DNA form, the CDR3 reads TGTGCCAGCAGGGTCCGGACAGGACACTACGAGCAGTACTTC. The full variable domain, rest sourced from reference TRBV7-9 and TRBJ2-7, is DTGVSQNPRHKITKRGQNVTFRCDPISEHNRLYWYRQTLGQGPEFLTYFQNEAQLEKSRLLSDRFSAERPKGSFSTLEIQRTEQGDSAMYLCASRVRTGHYEQYFGPGTRLTVT.

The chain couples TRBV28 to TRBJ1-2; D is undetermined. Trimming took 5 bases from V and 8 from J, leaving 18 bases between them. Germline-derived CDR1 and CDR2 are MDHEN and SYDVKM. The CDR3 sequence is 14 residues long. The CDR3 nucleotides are TGTGCCAGCAGTCCCCTCCAGATGCGGCGGGGCTACACCTTC. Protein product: CASSPLQMRRGYTF.